The rows below give T cell receptor beta chains drawn from one sample of a study of blood T cell repertoires in COVID-19. Repertoires were generated with immunoSEQ multiplex PCR, while TCRdb's copy carries only in-frame clones and drops some. Of a few hundred thousand clones detected, approximately 90% appear once; the ten largest clones hold about 9.9%. The sample comprised PBMCs or T cells enriched from blood (not recorded which). These TCRs come from a woman aged 40-49 years who had recovered from COVID-19. CDR3s include the opening cysteine and the closing phenylalanine or tryptophan. D genes are given only for firm matches. For some rows the clone size is stated as once, few or many, or as a class when expanded; others skip it.

v_call: TRBV18; d_call: TRBD1; clone_size: NA; j_call: TRBJ2-3; cdr3_length: 15; cdr3_nt: TGTGCCAGCTCCTACCAGGGGACAGGCACAGATACGCAGTATTTT; cdr3_aa: CASSYQGTGTDTQYF
v_call: TRBV27; d_call: NA; clone_size: NA; j_call: TRBJ1-1; cdr3_length: 13; cdr3_nt: TGTGCCAGCAGTTTGTATAGGAACACTGAAGCTTTCTTT; cdr3_aa: CASSLYRNTEAFF
v_call: TRBV7-2; d_call: TRBD1; clone_size: NA; j_call: TRBJ2-7; cdr3_length: 15; cdr3_nt: TGTGCCAGCAGCCCGAGGACAGGGGGGACCTACGAGCAGTACTTC; cdr3_aa: CASSPRTGGTYEQYF
v_call: TRBV20-1; d_call: NA; clone_size: NA; j_call: TRBJ2-7; cdr3_length: 15; cdr3_nt: TGCAGTGCAAGTGGCAGGGGCGGGAGCTCCTACGAGCAGTACTTC; cdr3_aa: CSASGRGGSSYEQYF
v_call: TRBV11-2; d_call: TRBD2; clone_size: once; j_call: TRBJ2-5; cdr3_length: 15; cdr3_nt: TGTGCCAGCAGCTTAGAAAGACTAGCGAGTGGGACCCAGTACTTC; cdr3_aa: CASSLERLASGTQYF
v_call: TRBV18; d_call: TRBD1; clone_size: NA; j_call: TRBJ1-1; cdr3_length: 16; cdr3_nt: TGTGCCAGCTCACCGGTTCGGGAGGGGGCTTTTACTGAAGCTTTCTTT; cdr3_aa: CASSPVREGAFTEAFF
v_call: TRBV7-9; d_call: TRBD1; clone_size: NA; j_call: TRBJ2-1; cdr3_length: 16; cdr3_nt: TGTGCCAGCAGCTTAGGGGGACAGGGGGCTAAAGGTGAGCAGTTCTTC; cdr3_aa: CASSLGGQGAKGEQFF
v_call: TRBV5-1; d_call: NA; clone_size: NA; j_call: TRBJ1-1; cdr3_length: 15; cdr3_nt: TGCGCCAGCAGCTTGGAGGGGGTTGCAAACACTGAAGCTTTCTTT; cdr3_aa: CASSLEGVANTEAFF
v_call: TRBV30; d_call: TRBD2; clone_size: NA; j_call: TRBJ2-5; cdr3_length: 12; cdr3_nt: TGTGCCACCGCGGGGGGCCGGGAGACCCAGTACTTC; cdr3_aa: CATAGGRETQYF
v_call: TRBV4-1; d_call: TRBD1; clone_size: NA; j_call: TRBJ2-2; cdr3_length: 14; cdr3_nt: TGCGCCAGCAGCCACCGACAGGGGGCCGGGGAGCTGTTTTTT; cdr3_aa: CASSHRQGAGELFF
v_call: TRBV5-8; d_call: NA; clone_size: NA; j_call: TRBJ1-2; cdr3_length: 15; cdr3_nt: TGTGCCAGCACCCCCACCGCGGGTTCACGGGATGGCTACACCTTC; cdr3_aa: CASTPTAGSRDGYTF
v_call: TRBV7-9; d_call: TRBD2; clone_size: NA; j_call: TRBJ2-3; cdr3_length: 16; cdr3_nt: TGTGCCAGCAGCTTAGGACTAGCGACTAGCACAGATACGCAGTATTTT; cdr3_aa: CASSLGLATSTDTQYF
v_call: TRBV28; d_call: NA; clone_size: NA; j_call: TRBJ2-3; cdr3_length: 16; cdr3_nt: TGTGCCAGCAGCTTCCCTTCGGCGGGGATCACAGATACGCAGTATTTT; cdr3_aa: CASSFPSAGITDTQYF
v_call: TRBV7-3; d_call: TRBD2; clone_size: NA; j_call: TRBJ2-1; cdr3_length: 15; cdr3_nt: TGTGCCAGCAGCTTAACTAGCGGGGGTTACAATGAGCAGTTCTTC; cdr3_aa: CASSLTSGGYNEQFF
v_call: TRBV18; d_call: TRBD1; clone_size: few; j_call: TRBJ2-1; cdr3_length: 15; cdr3_nt: TGTGCCAGCTCACCAAGGGGACAGGGACACAATGAGCAGTTCTTC; cdr3_aa: CASSPRGQGHNEQFF
v_call: TRBV27; d_call: NA; clone_size: NA; j_call: TRBJ1-3; cdr3_length: 15; cdr3_nt: TGTGCCAGCAGCCTCTCCCAGGGGCCAGGAAACACCATATATTTT; cdr3_aa: CASSLSQGPGNTIYF